The clone carrying this T cell receptor beta chain was seen more than once but under ten times. Its antigen is as yet unknown. Expressed TCRB transcripts were sequenced, since all the RNA that had been isolated was reverse transcribed. The table came from immunoSEQ multiplex PCR; TCRdb's copy has only in-frame clones and leaves some out. The table shows around 310,000 clones, with roughly 13% occurring only once. This specimen comes from a study of beta chain features in type 1 diabetes. General observations from the study: Shortening that was moderate but significant affected the TCRB CDR3s of Type 1 diabetes patients in all four CD4+ subsets.

J lost 7 bases, V lost 2 bases, and 7 bases had no gene match. Germline CDR1 reads SGHTA; CDR2 reads FQGNSA. This CDR3 region has 16 residues. The single heparinised draw taken from each donor contained about 100 mL of blood on average. Each of the CD4+ naive, central memory, regulatory and stem cell-like memory populations was sorted via CD45RO/CCR7/CD25/CD127/CD95/CD27. Post-sort purity exceeded 95% for all sorted populations. This chain joins TRBV7-2 and TRBJ2-2; 10 bases line up with TRBD2. Sequenced: naive CD4+ T cells from blood. The TCR originated in a woman aged 18-29 years with type 1 diabetes. The CDR3 DNA sequence: TGTGCCAGCAGCTTAATGCTAGCGGGAGCAATCGGGGAGCTGTTTTTT. Encoded protein: CASSLMLAGAIGELFF.